The present T cell receptor (beta chain) was sequenced within a study of T cell responses to AZD1222 COVID-19 vaccine. Study-level results: AZD1222 recipients seropositive at baseline numbered only 5 or 6.

Turning to this clone: Its antigen is undetermined.

Generated by immunoSEQ multiplex PCR, the TCRdb table keeps only in-frame clones and is missing some. The data hold roughly 110,000 clones, with 90% observed a single time. This CDR3 is 14 amino acids long. Trimming pared 1 base from V and 8 bases from J, leaving 12 bases between. Germline V gene data show CDR1 as SEHNR and CDR2 as FQNEAQ (reference sequence). The clonotype was recovered from an adult who received the AZD1222 COVID-19 vaccine. Material: peripheral blood, obtained 28 days after the second AZD1222 dose. V and J are TRBV7-9 and TRBJ2-1; no reliable D call. The CDR3 DNA sequence: TGTGCCAGCAGCTTAGGGACCCATAGTGATGAGCAGTTCTTC. This sequence encodes CASSLGTHSDEQFF.